This T cell receptor (beta chain) appears in the sequencing data of a study of CD4 T cells in relation to SARS-CoV-2 and coronaviruses. Unexposed donor CD4+ T cells date from 2011-2018, before the COVID-19 pandemic. The cells were cultured for around ten days before CD4+ T cells were isolated. Study-wide results and limits: Crossreactive clones expanded significantly less to SARS-CoV-2 than monoreactive clones.

TCRdb's copy holds only in-frame clones and misses some; the assay was immunoSEQ multiplex PCR. The sample holds around 23,000 clones, over 70% seen once. Germline CDR1 SGHTA, CDR2 FQGTGA. This CDR3 has 13 residues. Deletions cut 5 bases from V and 4 bases from J, with 9 bases between. Worth noting for this clone: Its antigen is as yet unknown.

Sequenced: CD4+ T cells from PBMCs, cultured in vitro. The chain uses TRBV7-3 and TRBJ1-5; D is ambiguous. This clonotype was sampled from a human donor in good health. CDR3 protein: CASSPDPNQPQHF. The CDR3, as DNA: TGTGCCAGCAGCCCAGATCCGAATCAGCCCCAGCATTTT.